This entry describes one T cell receptor (beta chain). Its antigen target is currently unknown. No base-level quality is on record; no much larger clone is a single base apart. Naive T cells were sorted as CD45RA+ and memory T cells as CD45RO+ CD4+ or CD8+ cells by FACS. T cells for TCR sequencing came from a couple of healthy control subjects. Sorted T cell subsets that were not stimulated were used as baseline controls for the mixed lymphocyte reactions. Genomic DNA was extracted with the Qiagen DNeasy Blood & Tissue Kit. TCRbeta CDR3 regions were amplified by multiplexed two-step PCR using Vbeta-specific forward primers and Jbeta-specific reverse primers. TCRbeta libraries were sequenced on an Illumina instrument through the immunoSEQ service. The study's own analysis went as follows. IMGT annotation was used to assign V, D and J genes, and synthetic CDR3 analogues were used to correct the counts for multiplex PCR bias. In the immunoSEQ Analyzer, repertoire clonality was calculated as one minus the normalized Shannon entropy. Clonal expansion was defined by Fisher's exact test with Benjamini-Hochberg false discovery rate control, using two-tailed P<0.01. TCRdb took this table from immuneACCESS and kept in-frame rearrangements with V and J called. Such tables lack part of the clones; where checked against another copy, unresolved V genes explain under half of the gap, and the rest is unexplained. D and trimming were read from the DNA, whereas the V and J calls and clone size are those reported in that table. The sample profile shows around 29,000 clones; about four fifths of them were found once. Approximately 0.4% of the sample goes to the ten largest clones.

This record belongs to a study of regulatory dendritic cells for organ transplantation (dated by TCRdb to 2015 to 2018). For the wider study: Before and after allostimulation with regulatory or mature dendritic cells, TCRbeta repertoires were sequenced from sorted naive and memory CD4+ and CD8+ T cells. The investigation overall reported the following: In both subjects, allostimulation led to expansion of memory CD8+ clones, although regulatory dendritic cells appeared to cause more limited expansion than mature dendritic cells did. Only two subjects were sequenced, and considerable between-individual heterogeneity in the alloreactive memory CD8+ T cell pool was noted by the authors. Of the resting subsets, memory CD8+ T cells had the largest number of alloreactive TCR clonotypes. Repertoires were highly diverse in naive CD4+ and CD8+ T cells, less diverse in memory cells, and most oligoclonal in memory CD8+ cells.

The CDR3, from cysteine to phenylalanine, totals 16 residues. Just the 48-base CDR3 DNA is kept, in frame starting at base 1. Ends trimmed: V by 3 bases, J by 9 bases; bases unmatched to a gene: 12. Looking up the germline V gene yields CDR1 ENHRY and CDR2 SYGVKD. The sample comprised naive CD8+ T cells from blood. The sample's cell subset or site label, decoded: CD45RA+ naive T cells. The sequence was collected from a human donor in good health. This receptor chain uses TRBV10-3 and TRBJ2-1; TRBD2 matches 9 bases in the middle. The sequenced DNA is TGTGCCATCAGTGAATCCGGGGCGGGGGGGCTGGGTGAGCAGTTCTTC. Its protein product is CAISESGAGGLGEQFF.